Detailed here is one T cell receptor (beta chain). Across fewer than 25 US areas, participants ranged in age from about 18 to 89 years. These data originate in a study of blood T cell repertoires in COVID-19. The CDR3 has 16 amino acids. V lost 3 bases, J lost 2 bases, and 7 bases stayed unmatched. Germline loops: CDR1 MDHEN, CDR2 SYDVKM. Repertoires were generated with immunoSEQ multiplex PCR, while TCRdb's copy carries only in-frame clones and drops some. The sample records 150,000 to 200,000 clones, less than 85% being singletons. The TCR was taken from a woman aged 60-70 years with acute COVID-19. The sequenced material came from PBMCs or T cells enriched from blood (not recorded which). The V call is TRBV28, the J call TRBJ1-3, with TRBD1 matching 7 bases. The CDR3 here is CASSLDDRAAGNTIYF. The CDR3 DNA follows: TGTGCCAGCAGTTTGGACGACAGGGCGGCTGGAAACACCATATATTTT.